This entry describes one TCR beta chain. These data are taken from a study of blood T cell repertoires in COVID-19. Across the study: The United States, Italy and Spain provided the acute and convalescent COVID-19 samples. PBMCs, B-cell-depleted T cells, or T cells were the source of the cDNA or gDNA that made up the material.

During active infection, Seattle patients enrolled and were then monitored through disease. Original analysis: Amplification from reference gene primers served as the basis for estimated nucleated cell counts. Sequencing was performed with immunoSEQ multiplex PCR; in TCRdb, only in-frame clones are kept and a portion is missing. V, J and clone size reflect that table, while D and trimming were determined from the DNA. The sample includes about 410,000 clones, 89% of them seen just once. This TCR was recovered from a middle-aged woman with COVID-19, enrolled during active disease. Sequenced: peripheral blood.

The CDR3 DNA follows: TGCGCCAGCAGCCCGACAGGGGTTGACACCGGGGAGCTGTTTTTT. Translation: CASSPTGVDTGELFF. The J gene is TRBJ2-2, the V gene TRBV4-3; 8 bases match TRBD1. This CDR3 is built from 15 residues. The germline CDR1 and CDR2 sequences are LGHNA and YSLEER. J was trimmed by 3 bases and V by 4 bases; bases with no gene match: 4.